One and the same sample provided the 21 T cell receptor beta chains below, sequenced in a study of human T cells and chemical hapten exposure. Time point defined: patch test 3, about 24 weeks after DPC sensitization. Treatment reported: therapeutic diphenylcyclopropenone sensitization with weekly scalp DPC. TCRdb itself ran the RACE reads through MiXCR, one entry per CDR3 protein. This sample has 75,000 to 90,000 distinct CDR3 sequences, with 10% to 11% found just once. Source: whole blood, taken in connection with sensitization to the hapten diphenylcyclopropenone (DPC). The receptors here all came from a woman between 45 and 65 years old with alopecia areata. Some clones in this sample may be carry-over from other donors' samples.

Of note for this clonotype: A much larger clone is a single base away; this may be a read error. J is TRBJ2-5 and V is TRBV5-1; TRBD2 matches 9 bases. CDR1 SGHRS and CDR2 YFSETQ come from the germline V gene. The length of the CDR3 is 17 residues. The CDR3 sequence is CASSLEELAGLQETRYF. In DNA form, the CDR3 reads TGCGCCAGCAGCTTGGAGGAACTAGCGGGCCTCCAAGAGACCCGGTACTTC.

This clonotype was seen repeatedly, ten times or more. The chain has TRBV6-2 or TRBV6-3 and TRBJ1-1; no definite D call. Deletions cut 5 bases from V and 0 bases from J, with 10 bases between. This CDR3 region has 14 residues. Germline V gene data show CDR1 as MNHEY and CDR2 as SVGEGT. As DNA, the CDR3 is TGTGCCAGCAGTGGCTATACCCTGAACACTGAAGCTTTCTTT. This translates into CASSGYTLNTEAFF.

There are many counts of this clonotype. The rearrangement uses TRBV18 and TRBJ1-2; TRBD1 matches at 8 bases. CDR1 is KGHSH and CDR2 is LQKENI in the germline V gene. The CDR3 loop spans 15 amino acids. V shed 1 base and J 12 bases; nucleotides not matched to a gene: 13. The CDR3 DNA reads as TGTGCCAGCTCACCACAGAACAGGGGGATCGGAACGAACACCTTC. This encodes CASSPQNRGIGTNTF.

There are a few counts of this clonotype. The DNA of the CDR3 is TGTGCCAGCACGGAGCGGGGTAGAAGGAACACTGAAGCTTTCTTT. This codes for CASTERGRRNTEAFF. The chain recombines TRBV7-9 with TRBJ1-1; D remains ambiguous. Per the germline V gene, CDR1 is SEHNR and CDR2 is FQNEAQ (reference sequence). Deletions cut 7 bases from V and 1 base from J, with 16 bases between. The CDR3 runs to 15 residues.

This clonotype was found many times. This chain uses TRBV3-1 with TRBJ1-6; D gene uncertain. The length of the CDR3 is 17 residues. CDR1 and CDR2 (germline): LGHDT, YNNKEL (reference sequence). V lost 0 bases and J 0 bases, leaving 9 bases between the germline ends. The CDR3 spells CASSQDLQSSYNSPLHF. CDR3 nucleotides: TGTGCCAGCAGCCAAGATCTCCAGAGCTCCTATAATTCACCCCTCCACTTT.

CDR3 nucleotide sequence: TGTGCCTGGAGTGTCGGGACTTCTCTAGACAATCAGCCCCAGCATTTT. Amino acid sequence: CAWSVGTSLDNQPQHF. This chain joins TRBV30 and TRBJ1-5; a possible D gene is TRBD1 (5 bases). Germline V gives CDR1 GTSNPN, CDR2 SVGIG (reference sequence). The CDR3 sequence is 16 residues long. Trimming removed 0 bases at V and 3 bases at J, with 15 bases between.

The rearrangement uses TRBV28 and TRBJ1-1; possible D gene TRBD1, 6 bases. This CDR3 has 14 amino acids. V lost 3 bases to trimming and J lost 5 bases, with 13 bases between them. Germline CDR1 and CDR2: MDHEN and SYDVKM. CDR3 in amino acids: CASSFRGARTEAFF. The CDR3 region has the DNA TGTGCCAGCAGTTTCCGGGGGGCGCGAACTGAAGCTTTCTTT.

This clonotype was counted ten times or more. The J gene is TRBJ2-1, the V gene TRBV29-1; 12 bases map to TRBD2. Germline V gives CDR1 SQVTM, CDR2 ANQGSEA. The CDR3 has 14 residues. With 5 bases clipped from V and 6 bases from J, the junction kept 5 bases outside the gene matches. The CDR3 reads CSVQTSGSSNEQFF. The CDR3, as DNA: TGCAGCGTTCAGACTAGCGGGAGTTCCAATGAGCAGTTCTTC.

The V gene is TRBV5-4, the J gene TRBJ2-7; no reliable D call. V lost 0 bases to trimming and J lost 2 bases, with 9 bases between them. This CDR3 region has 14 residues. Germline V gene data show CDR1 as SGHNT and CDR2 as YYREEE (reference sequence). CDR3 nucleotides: TGTGCCAGCAGCTTGGAACCCAGTGCCTACGAGCAGTACTTC. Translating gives CASSLEPSAYEQYF.

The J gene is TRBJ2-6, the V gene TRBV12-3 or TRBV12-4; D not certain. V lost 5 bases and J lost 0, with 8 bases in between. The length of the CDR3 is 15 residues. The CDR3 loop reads CASSPTVSGANVLTF. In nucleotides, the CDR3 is TGTGCCAGCAGTCCCACAGTCTCTGGGGCCAACGTCCTGACTTTC.

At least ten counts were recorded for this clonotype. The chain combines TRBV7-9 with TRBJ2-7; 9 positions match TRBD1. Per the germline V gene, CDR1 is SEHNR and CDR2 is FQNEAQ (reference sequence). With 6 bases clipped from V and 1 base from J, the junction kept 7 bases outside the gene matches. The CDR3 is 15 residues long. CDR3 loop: CASRPDRGRSYEQYF. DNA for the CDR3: TGTGCCAGCAGGCCGGACAGGGGTAGATCCTACGAGCAGTACTTC.

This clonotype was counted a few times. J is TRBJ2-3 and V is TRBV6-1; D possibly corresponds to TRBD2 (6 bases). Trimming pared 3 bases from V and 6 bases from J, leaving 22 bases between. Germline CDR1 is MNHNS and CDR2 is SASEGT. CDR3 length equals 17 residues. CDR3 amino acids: CASSDLPLGGGLDTQYF. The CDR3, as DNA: TGTGCCAGCAGTGATCTCCCGCTGGGGGGTGGGTTGGATACGCAGTATTTT.

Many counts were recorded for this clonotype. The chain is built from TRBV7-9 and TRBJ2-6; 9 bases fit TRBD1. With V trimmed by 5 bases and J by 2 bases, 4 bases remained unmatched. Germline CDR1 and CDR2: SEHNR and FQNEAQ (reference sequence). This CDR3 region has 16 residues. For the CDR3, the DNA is TGTGCCAGCAGCCAGGGACAGGGAGCTGGGGCCAACGTCCTGACTTTC. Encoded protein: CASSQGQGAGANVLTF.

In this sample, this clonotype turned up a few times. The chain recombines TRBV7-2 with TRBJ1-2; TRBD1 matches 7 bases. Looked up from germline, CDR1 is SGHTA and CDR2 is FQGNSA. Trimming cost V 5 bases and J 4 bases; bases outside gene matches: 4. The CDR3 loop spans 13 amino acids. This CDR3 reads CASSRGQIYGYTF. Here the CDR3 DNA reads TGTGCCAGCAGCCGGGGACAGATCTATGGCTACACCTTC. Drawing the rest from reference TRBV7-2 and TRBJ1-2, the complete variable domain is GAGVSQSPSNKVTEKGKDVELRCDPISGHTALYWYRQSLGQGLEFLIYFQGNSAPDKSGLPSDRFSAERTGGSVSTLTIQRTQQEDSAVYLCASSRGQIYGYTFGSGTRLTVV.

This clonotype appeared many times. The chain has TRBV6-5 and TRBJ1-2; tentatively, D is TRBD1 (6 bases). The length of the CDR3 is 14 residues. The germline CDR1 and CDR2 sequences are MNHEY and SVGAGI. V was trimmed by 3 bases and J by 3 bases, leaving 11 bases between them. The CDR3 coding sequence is TGTGCCAGCAGTTATAACAGGGCGGACTATGGCTACACCTTC. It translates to CASSYNRADYGYTF.

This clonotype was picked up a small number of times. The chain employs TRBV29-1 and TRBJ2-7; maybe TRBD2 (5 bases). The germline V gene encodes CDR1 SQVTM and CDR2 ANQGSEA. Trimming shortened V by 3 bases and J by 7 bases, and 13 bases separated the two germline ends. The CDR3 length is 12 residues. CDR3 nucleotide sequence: TGCAGCGTTGATATTCGGGGTCGGGAGCAGTACTTC. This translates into CSVDIRGREQYF.

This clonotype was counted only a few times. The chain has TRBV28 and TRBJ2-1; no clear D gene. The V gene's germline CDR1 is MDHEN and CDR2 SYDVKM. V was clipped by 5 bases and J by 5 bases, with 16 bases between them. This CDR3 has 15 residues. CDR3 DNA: TGTGCCAGCAGTCCCCGTTCCGGGTCACACAATGAGCAGTTCTTC. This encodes CASSPRSGSHNEQFF.

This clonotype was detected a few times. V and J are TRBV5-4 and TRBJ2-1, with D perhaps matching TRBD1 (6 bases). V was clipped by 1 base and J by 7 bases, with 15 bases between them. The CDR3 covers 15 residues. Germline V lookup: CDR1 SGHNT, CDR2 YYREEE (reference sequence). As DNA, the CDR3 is TGTGCCAGCAGCTTGTTGTCAGGGGCGATGAATGAGCAGTTCTTC. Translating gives CASSLLSGAMNEQFF.

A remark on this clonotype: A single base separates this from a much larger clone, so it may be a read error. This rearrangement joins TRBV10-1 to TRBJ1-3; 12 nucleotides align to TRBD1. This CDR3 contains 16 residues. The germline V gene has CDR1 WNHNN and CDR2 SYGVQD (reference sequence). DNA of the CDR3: TGCGCCAGCAGTGACCTGGGACAGGGGGCAGGAAACACCATACATTTT. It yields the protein CASSDLGQGAGNTIHF.

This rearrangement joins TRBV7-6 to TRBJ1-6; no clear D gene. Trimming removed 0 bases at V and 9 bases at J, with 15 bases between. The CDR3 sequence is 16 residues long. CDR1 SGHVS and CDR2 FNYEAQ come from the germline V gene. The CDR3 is CASSLAPPGSTSPLHF. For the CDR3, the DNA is TGTGCCAGCAGCTTAGCGCCTCCGGGGAGTACTTCACCCCTCCACTTT.

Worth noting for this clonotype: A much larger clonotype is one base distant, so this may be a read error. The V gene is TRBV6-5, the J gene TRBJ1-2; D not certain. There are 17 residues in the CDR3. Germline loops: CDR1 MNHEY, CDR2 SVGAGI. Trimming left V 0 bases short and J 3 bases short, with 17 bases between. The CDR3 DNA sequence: TGTGCCAGCAGTTACTCGCTCCGTCGGTGGGGATACTATGGCTACACCTTC. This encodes CASSYSLRRWGYYGYTF.